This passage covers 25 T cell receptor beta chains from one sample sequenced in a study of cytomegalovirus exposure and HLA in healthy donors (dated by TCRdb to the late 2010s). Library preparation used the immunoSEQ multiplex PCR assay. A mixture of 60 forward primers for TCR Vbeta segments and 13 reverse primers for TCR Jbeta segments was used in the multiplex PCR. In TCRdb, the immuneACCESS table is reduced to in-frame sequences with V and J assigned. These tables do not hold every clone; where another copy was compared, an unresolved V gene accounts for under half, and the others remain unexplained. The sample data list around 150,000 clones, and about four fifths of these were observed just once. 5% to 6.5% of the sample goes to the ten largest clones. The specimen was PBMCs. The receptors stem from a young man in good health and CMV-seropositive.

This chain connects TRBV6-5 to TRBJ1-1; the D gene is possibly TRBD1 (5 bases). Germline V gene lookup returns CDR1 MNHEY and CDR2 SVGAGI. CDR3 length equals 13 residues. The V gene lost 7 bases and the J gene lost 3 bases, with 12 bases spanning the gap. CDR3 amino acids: CASTLRVHTEAFF. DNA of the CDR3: TGTGCCAGCACTCTCAGGGTTCACACTGAAGCTTTCTTT.

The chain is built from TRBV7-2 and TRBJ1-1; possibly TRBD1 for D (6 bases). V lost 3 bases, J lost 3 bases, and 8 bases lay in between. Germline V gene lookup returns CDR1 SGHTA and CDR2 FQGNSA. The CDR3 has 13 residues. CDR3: CASSFNRDTEAFF. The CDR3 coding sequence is TGTGCCAGCAGCTTCAACAGGGACACTGAAGCTTTCTTT. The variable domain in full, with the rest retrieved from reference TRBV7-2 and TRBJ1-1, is GAGVSQSPSNKVTEKGKDVELRCDPISGHTALYWYRQSLGQGLEFLIYFQGNSAPDKSGLPSDRFSAERTGGSVSTLTIQRTQQEDSAVYLCASSFNRDTEAFFGQGTRLTVV.

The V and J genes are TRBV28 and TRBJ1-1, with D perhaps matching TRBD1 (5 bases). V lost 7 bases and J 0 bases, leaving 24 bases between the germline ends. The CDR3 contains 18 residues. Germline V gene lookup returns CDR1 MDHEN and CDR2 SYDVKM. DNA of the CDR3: TGTGCCAGCACGCCAGGCGGGGGACGGTTCTCGATGAACACTGAAGCTTTCTTT. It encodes CASTPGGGRFSMNTEAFF.

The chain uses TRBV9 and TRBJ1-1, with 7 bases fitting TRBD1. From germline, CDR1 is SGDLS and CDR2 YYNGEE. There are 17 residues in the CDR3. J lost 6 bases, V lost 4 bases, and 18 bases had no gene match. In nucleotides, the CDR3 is TGTGCCAGCAGCCCCCAAGCGGGGGGACAGAGGACGCCTGAAGCTTTCTTT. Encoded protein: CASSPQAGGQRTPEAFF.

CDR3 loop: CASSYRTGGQPQHF. The CDR3 bases are TGTGCCAGCAGTTATCGGACAGGGGGACAGCCCCAGCATTTT. This chain uses TRBV6-5 with TRBJ1-5; 10 bases map to TRBD1. After removal of 3 bases from V and 7 bases from J, the junction contained 3 bases not matched to a gene. CDR1 MNHEY and CDR2 SVGAGI come from the germline V gene. This CDR3 is 14 amino acids long.

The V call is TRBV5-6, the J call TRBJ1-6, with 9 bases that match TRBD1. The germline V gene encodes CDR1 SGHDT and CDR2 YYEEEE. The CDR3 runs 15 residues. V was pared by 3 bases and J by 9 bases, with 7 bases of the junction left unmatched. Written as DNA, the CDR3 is TGTGCCAGCAGCTGGCGGGACAGGGAAAGTTCACCCCTCCACTTT. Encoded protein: CASSWRDRESSPLHF.

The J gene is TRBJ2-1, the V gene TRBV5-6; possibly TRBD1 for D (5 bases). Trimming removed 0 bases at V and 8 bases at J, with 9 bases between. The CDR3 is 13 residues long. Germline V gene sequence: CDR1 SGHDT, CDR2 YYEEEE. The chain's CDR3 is CASSLAGIYEQFF. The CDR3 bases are TGTGCCAGCAGCTTGGCAGGGATCTATGAGCAGTTCTTC.

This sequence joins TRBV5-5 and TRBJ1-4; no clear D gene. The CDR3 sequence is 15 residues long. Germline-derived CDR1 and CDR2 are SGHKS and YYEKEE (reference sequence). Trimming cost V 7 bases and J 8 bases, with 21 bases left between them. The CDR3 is CASASPDLGEEKLFF. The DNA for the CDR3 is TGTGCCAGCGCTAGCCCGGATCTCGGGGAGGAAAAACTGTTTTTT.

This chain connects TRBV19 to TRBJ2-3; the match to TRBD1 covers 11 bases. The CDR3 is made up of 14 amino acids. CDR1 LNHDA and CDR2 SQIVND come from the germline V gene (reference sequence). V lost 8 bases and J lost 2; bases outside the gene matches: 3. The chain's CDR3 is CASQGQGDTDTQYF. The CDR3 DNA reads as TGTGCCAGTCAGGGACAGGGGGACACAGATACGCAGTATTTT.

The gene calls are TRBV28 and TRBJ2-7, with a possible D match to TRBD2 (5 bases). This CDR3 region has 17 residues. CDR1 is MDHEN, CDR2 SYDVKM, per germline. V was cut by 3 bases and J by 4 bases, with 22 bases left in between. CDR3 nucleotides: TGTGCCAGCAGTTTTTGGCCGATCAAGAAACTAGTTTACGAGCAGTACTTC. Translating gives CASSFWPIKKLVYEQYF.

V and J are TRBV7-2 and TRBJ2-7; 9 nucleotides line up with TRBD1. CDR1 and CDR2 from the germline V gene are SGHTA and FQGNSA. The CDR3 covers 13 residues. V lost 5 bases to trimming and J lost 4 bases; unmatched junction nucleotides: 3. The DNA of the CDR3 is TGTGCCAGCAGCCGAGACAGGGGGTACGAGCAGTACTTC. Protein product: CASSRDRGYEQYF.

The CDR3 reads CASSLPSTGSSGNTIYF. The CDR3 coding sequence is TGTGCCAGCAGCCTACCGTCTACAGGCTCCTCTGGAAACACCATATATTTT. The genes are TRBV13 and TRBJ1-3, with D possibly matching TRBD1 (5 bases). The CDR3 totals 17 residues. The V gene lost 5 bases and the J gene lost 0 bases, with 17 bases spanning the gap. From germline, CDR1 is PRHDT and CDR2 FYEKMQ (reference sequence). The full variable domain, its missing parts supplied by reference TRBV13 and TRBJ1-3, is AAGVIQSPRHLIKEKRETATLKCYPIPRHDTVYWYQQGPGQDPQFLISFYEKMQSDKGSIPDRFSAQQFSDYHSELNMSSLELGDSALYFCASSLPSTGSSGNTIYFGEGSWLTVV.

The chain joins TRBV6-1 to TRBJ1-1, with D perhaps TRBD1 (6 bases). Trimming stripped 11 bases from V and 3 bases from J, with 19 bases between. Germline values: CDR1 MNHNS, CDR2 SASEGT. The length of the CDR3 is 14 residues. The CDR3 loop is CAAYIQGWYTEAFF. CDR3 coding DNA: TGTGCCGCTTACATACAGGGATGGTACACTGAAGCTTTCTTT.

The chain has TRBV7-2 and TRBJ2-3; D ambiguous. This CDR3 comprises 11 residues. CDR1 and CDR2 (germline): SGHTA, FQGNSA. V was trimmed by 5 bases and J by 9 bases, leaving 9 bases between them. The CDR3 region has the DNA TGTGCCAGCAGCCTAGATATCACGCAGTATTTT. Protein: CASSLDITQYF.

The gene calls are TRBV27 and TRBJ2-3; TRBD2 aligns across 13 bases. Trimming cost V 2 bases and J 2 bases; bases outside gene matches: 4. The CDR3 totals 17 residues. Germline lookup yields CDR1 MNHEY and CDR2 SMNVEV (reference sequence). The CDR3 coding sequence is TGTGCCAGCAGTTTACAGGGACTAGCGGGGACCACAGATACGCAGTATTTT. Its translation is CASSLQGLAGTTDTQYF.

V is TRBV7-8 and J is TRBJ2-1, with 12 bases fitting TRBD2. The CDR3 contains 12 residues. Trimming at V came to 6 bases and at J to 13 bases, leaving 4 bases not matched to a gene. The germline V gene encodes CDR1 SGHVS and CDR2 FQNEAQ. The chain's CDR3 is CASSLAGGIQFF. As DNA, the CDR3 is TGTGCCAGCAGTCTAGCGGGGGGGATCCAGTTCTTC.

The CDR3 is CASSSGTPRTGELFF. In nucleotides, the CDR3 is TGTGCCAGCAGTTCCGGGACACCGAGGACCGGGGAGCTGTTTTTT. The V call is TRBV27, the J call TRBJ2-2; TRBD1 is a possible D gene (6 bases). The CDR3 length is 15 residues. The germline gives CDR1 MNHEY, CDR2 SMNVEV (reference sequence). The germline V and J ends were trimmed by 4 bases and 5 bases, with 14 bases remaining between them.

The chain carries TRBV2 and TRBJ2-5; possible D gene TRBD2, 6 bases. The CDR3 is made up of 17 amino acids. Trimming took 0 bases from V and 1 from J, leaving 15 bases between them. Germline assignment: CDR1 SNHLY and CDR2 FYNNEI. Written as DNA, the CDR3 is TGTGCCAGCAGTGAAGCGCTTCGAGGGAGGACCCAAGAGACCCAGTACTTC. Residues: CASSEALRGRTQETQYF.

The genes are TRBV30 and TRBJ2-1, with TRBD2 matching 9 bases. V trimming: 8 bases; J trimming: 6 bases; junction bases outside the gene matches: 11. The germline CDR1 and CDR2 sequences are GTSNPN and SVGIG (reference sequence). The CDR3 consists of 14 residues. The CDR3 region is CARGFERGANEQFF. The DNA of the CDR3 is TGTGCCCGAGGTTTTGAGCGGGGGGCCAATGAGCAGTTCTTC. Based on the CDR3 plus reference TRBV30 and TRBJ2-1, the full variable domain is SQTIHQWPATLVQPVGSPLSLECTVEGTSNPNLYWYRQAAGRGLQLLFYSVGIGQISSEVPQNLSASRPQDRQFILSSKKLLLSDSGFYLCARGFERGANEQFFGPGTRLTVL.

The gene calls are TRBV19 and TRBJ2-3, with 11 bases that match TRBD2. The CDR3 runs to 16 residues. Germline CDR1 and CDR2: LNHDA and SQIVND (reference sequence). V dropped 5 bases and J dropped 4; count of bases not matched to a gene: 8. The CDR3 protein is CASSFLAGGGSDTQYF. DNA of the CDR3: TGTGCCAGTAGTTTTCTAGCGGGAGGAGGATCAGATACGCAGTATTTT.

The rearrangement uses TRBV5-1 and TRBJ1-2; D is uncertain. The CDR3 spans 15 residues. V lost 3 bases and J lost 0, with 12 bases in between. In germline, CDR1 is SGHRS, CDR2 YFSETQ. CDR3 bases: TGCGCCAGCAGCTGGACTAAGTGGCCTAACTATGGCTACACCTTC. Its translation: CASSWTKWPNYGYTF. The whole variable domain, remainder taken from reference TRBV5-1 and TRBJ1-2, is KAGVTQTPRYLIKTRGQQVTLSCSPISGHRSVSWYQQTPGQGLQFLFEYFSETQRNKGNFPGRFSGRQFSNSRSEMNVSTLELGDSALYLCASSWTKWPNYGYTFGSGTRLTVV.

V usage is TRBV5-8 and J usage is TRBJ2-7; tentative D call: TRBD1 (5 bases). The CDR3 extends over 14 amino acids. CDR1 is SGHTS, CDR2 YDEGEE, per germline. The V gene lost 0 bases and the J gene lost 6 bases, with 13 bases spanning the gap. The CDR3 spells CASSLGQGRGEQYF. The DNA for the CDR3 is TGTGCCAGCAGCTTGGGGCAGGGAAGAGGCGAGCAGTACTTC. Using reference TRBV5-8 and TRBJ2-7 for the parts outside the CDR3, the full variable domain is EAGVTQSPTHLIKTRGQQATLRCSPISGHTSVYWYQQALGLGLQFLLWYDEGEERNRGNFPPRFSGRQFPNYSSELNVNALELEDSALYLCASSLGQGRGEQYFGPGTRLTVT.

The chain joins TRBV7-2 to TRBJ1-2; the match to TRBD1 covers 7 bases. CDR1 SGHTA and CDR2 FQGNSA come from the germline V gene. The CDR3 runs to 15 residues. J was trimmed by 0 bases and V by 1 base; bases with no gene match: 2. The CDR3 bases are TGTGCCAGCAGCTTAGACAGGGGACCTAACTATGGCTACACCTTC. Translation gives CASSLDRGPNYGYTF.

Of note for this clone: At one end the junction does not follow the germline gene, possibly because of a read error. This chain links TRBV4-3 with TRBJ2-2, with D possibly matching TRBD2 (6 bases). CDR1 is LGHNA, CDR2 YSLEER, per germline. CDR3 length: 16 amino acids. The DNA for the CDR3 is TGCGCCAGCGGCCAAGGTCGGGGGTTCGACACCGGGGAGCTGTTTTTT. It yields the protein CASGQGRGFDTGELFF.

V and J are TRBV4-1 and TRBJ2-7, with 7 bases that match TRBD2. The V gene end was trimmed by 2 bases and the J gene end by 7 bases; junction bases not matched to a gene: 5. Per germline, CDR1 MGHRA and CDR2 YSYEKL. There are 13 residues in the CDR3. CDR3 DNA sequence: TGCGCCAGCAGCCAACCAGCGGGACTAGAGCAGTACTTC. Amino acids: CASSQPAGLEQYF.